The entry that follows covers one T cell receptor (beta chain) sequence. Its antigen has not been determined. The record has no base qualities; no much larger clone is one base away. This entry comes from a study of T cell responses to AZD1222 COVID-19 vaccine (dated by TCRdb to the early 2020s). Regarding the research as a whole: AZD1222 recipients with second doses at about 4 weeks or about 12 weeks were pooled, because spike-specific TCR depth and breadth did not differ between schedules. A total of about 230 trial participants underwent TCR sequencing, of whom some 210 received two doses of AZD1222 and about 26 received two doses of the MenACWY control vaccine. Trial participants were enrolled into age subgroups of 18-55, 56-69 and 70-plus years, which contained approximately 150, 30 and 60 TCR-sequenced participants, respectively.

CDR1 and CDR2 were assigned from the germline V gene as SGHRS and YFSETQ. The CDR3 holds 15 amino acids from the cysteine to the phenylalanine. The CDR3 DNA has 45 bases and is translated from base 1. V lost 4 bases and J lost 1 base, and the count of bases not matched to a germline gene is 4. The study at large found these results: In the small 56-69-year group, the increase in depth fell short of significance, most likely because of low power. Conclusions about previously exposed vaccinees were limited because only six AZD1222 recipients were SARS-CoV-2 seropositive at baseline. Spike-specific TCR breadth and depth rose significantly after two AZD1222 doses compared with day 0 and with MenACWY recipients. No day 14 peak-response samples were available, so repertoires were characterized only after the peak T cell response. Reportedly, close to half of the unique spike-specific TCRs recognized epitopes lying outside the regions that are mutated in the B.1.351 and B.1.1.7 variants. Participants were mostly white British, with more females than males. The authors suggested clonal diversity may have been underestimated. Vaccine-associated CD4 TCRs spanned the whole spike protein, with dominant responses in regions 160-218 and 743-854.

Read against the paper, the sample's time point label means: baseline before first vaccination. The vaccinee samples were drawn from two UK trials, COV001 and COV002, one of which was a single-blind randomized controlled phase 2/3 trial testing AZD1222 (ChAdOx1 nCoV-19) in healthy adults. For TCRbeta chain sequencing, PBMC samples were collected from trial participants at day 0 and at day 28 after the second dose. The CDR3 regions of human TCRbeta chains were analyzed by immunosequencing. Regarding the original processing steps: Repertoire TCRs were checked for matches against a reference library of SARS-CoV-2-specific TCRs that had been generated using the MIRA antigen-specificity platform. Breadth was defined as the fraction of unique TCRs that were SARS-CoV-2-associated. Depth was defined as the fraction of total T cells that were SARS-CoV-2-associated. Using the MIRA data, each spike-specific TCR was assigned both to the spike region to which the TCR was reactive and to a CD4 or CD8 class. Log10-transformed breadth and depth values were compared by one-way ANOVA with Sidak's multiple comparisons tests. Sourced from immuneACCESS, this table was stored by TCRdb with only in-frame sequences that have V and J called. A share of the clones is absent; for the studies checked, an unresolved V gene accounts for under half, and the remainder has no known explanation. The DNA gave D and trimming, while V, J and clone size come from that table. For this sample there are approximately 100,000 clones; about 90% appear just once. The ten biggest clones cover approximately 17% of the sample.

The chain is made from TRBV5-1 and TRBJ2-3, and TRBD1 matches 9 of the central bases. The sequencing here drew on peripheral blood, taken on day 0 of AZD1222 vaccination. This sequence was found in an adult in good health. At the DNA level, the sequence is TGCGCCAGCAGCCCCAGACAGGGGGGCACAGATACGCAGTATTTT. Protein translation: CASSPRQGGTDTQYF.